The rows below give T cell receptor beta chains drawn from one sample of a study of T and B cells in COVID-19 patients. One entry per CDR3 protein results from TCRdb running MiXCR on the multiplex PCR reads. This table holds about 27,000 distinct CDR3 sequences, approximately 30% found once. Sequencing was carried out using blood. The receptor set was obtained from a human donor who had recovered from COVID-19. Each CDR3 is given with its conserved first and last residue. The D gene is left open where the match is weak. Some rows mark clone size as missing; the rest say once, few, many or name a class of expanded clone.

CDR3nt	CDR3aa	v_gene	d_gene	abundance	j_gene
TGCAGCACAATGACAGGGTTCGGCACCGGGAGACAGGGTGTCTACGAGCAGTACTTC	CSTMTGFGTGRQGVYEQYF	TRBV29-1	.	.	TRBJ2-7
TGCGCCAGCAGCCCAGTTGGTAGCAGCACAGATACGCAGTATTTT	CASSPVGSSTDTQYF	TRBV4-3	.	.	TRBJ2-3
TGTGCCAGCAGCCAAGATCAAGGGGGCCATCAGCCCCAGCATTTT	CASSQDQGGHQPQHF	TRBV4-3	TRBD1	.	TRBJ1-5
TGTGCCAGCAGTTATAATAGCCTGAACACCGGGGAGCTGTTTTTT	CASSYNSLNTGELFF	TRBV6-2/TRBV6-3	.	many	TRBJ2-2
TGTGCCTGGAGTGTGCCTACCCGCGATGGTGAGCAGTTCTTC	CAWSVPTRDGEQFF	TRBV30	.	many	TRBJ2-1
TGTGCCAGTAGTAAAGGGGGGGTCCCAGAGACCCAGTACTTC	CASSKGGVPETQYF	TRBV19	.	many	TRBJ2-5
TGTGCCAGCTCACCACCAAGGGGACCCAACTATGGCTACACCTTC	CASSPPRGPNYGYTF	TRBV18	.	.	TRBJ1-2
TGTGCCAGCAGTTTCTCTAGAGGGAACACTGAAGCTTTCTTT	CASSFSRGNTEAFF	TRBV27	.	.	TRBJ1-1
TGCAGCGTTGAGGGGACAGGGGGCTGGGGAGCTTTCTTT	CSVEGTGGWGAFF	TRBV29-1	TRBD1	few	TRBJ1-1
TGCGCCAGCAGCTTGGGTAGGCGGACAGGTCAATCCTACGAGCAGTACTTC	CASSLGRRTGQSYEQYF	TRBV5-5	TRBD1	.	TRBJ2-7
TGTGCCAGCGCCCAAGACCCAGGGGGCGGTCTGGACACTGAAGCTTTCTTT	CASAQDPGGGLDTEAFF	TRBV6-5	TRBD1	few	TRBJ1-1
TGTGCCAGCAGTTACTCGAACGACCCGAACTCTGGAAACACCATATATTTT	CASSYSNDPNSGNTIYF	TRBV6-5	.	.	TRBJ1-3
TGCGCCAGCAGCCAAGATCAAGGACAGGTTTCCTACGAGCAGTACTTC	CASSQDQGQVSYEQYF	TRBV4-3	TRBD1	.	TRBJ2-7
TGTGCCACCACCCGGGCTGGGCTAGGGCAGCCCCAGCATTTT	CATTRAGLGQPQHF	TRBV19	.	.	TRBJ1-5
TGTGCCTCAAGGGGTTTCGTTGATGAGCAGTTCTTC	CASRGFVDEQFF	TRBV12-3/TRBV12-4	.	few	TRBJ2-1
TGTGCCAGCATTGGGACTAGCGGGAGGAGGACAGATACGCAGTATTTT	CASIGTSGRRTDTQYF	TRBV6-2/TRBV6-3	TRBD2	.	TRBJ2-3
TGTGCCAGTAGTAGACAGGGGGCCGAGCCCCAGCATTTT	CASSRQGAEPQHF	TRBV19	TRBD1	many	TRBJ1-5
TGTGCCAGTAGTATTTATACCCGGACTGAAGCTTTCTTT	CASSIYTRTEAFF	TRBV12-3/TRBV12-4	.	.	TRBJ1-1
TGTGCCAGCAAGAAAGTAGCGGGGGGGTACAATGAGCAGTTCTTC	CASKKVAGGYNEQFF	TRBV13	TRBD2	many	TRBJ2-1
TGTGCCAGCAGTTTAGGTCGGGACTGGCAATTCAAAACCCTCCACTTT	CASSLGRDWQFKTLHF	TRBV12-3/TRBV12-4	.	.	TRBJ1-6
TGTGCCAGCAGCTTGGAGTTGGGGGCAACCCCTCCCCAGCATTTT	CASSLELGATPPQHF	TRBV5-5	.	few	TRBJ1-5
TGTGCCAGCAGCTATTACACCGGGGAGCTGTTTTTT	CASSYYTGELFF	TRBV27	.	many	TRBJ2-2
TGTGCCAGCAGCTCCCTGACTAGTTGGGGGGTATACGAGCAGTACTTC	CASSSLTSWGVYEQYF	TRBV7-2	.	few	TRBJ2-7
TGTGCCAGTAGTACTCCGGACAGGGTGAGCACTGAAGCTTTCTTT	CASSTPDRVSTEAFF	TRBV19	TRBD1	few	TRBJ1-1
TGCGCCAGCAGCCAAGACCTACCAGGTGCGGGTAATGAAAAACTGTTTTTT	CASSQDLPGAGNEKLFF	TRBV4-3	.	.	TRBJ1-4
TGCAGCGTTGCCCTCGGCAGGGAGACCCAGTACTTC	CSVALGRETQYF	TRBV29-1	.	medium-sized	TRBJ2-5
TGTGCCAGCAGTCAGGCAAGGACGTATAGCAATCAGCCCCAGCATTTT	CASSQARTYSNQPQHF	TRBV6-2/TRBV6-3	.	few	TRBJ1-5
TGCAGCGTTGAAGAGGGCGGTGGGGCCAACGTCCTGACTTTC	CSVEEGGGANVLTF	TRBV29-1	.	medium-sized	TRBJ2-6
TGTGCCAGCAGTGACTCAGCGGGGGGGTACAATGAGCAGTTCTTC	CASSDSAGGYNEQFF	TRBV6-4	TRBD2	.	TRBJ2-1
TGTGCCAGCAGCTTAGATAAGGACTATGGCTACACCTTC	CASSLDKDYGYTF	TRBV7-2	.	.	TRBJ1-2
TGCAGTGCTAGAGATGGGGTCGGTCCTAGCACAGATACGCAGTATTTT	CSARDGVGPSTDTQYF	TRBV20-1	.	.	TRBJ2-3
TGTGCCAGTAGTAGGGGGCGGAACACTGAAGCTTTCTTT	CASSRGRNTEAFF	TRBV19	.	.	TRBJ1-1
TGTGCCAGCAGCGAGGGACAGGGGGCTAATGAAAAACTGTTTTTT	CASSEGQGANEKLFF	TRBV7-9	TRBD1	.	TRBJ1-4
TGTGCCACCAGTGATAGGACAGGGGGCTCCTACGAGCAGTACTTC	CATSDRTGGSYEQYF	TRBV24-1	TRBD1	.	TRBJ2-7
TGTGCCAGCAGTTGGGGACGGACCAATGAGCAGTTCTTC	CASSWGRTNEQFF	TRBV27	.	medium-sized	TRBJ2-1
TGTGCCAGTAGTATTATGAGTACTAACTATGGCTACACCTTC	CASSIMSTNYGYTF	TRBV19	.	many	TRBJ1-2
TGCGCCAGCATCCAGAGGGGGCCCTCGATTGAAGCTTTCTTT	CASIQRGPSIEAFF	TRBV4-3	TRBD1	.	TRBJ1-1
TGTGCCAGCAGCACGGATGGGGACTATGGCCACACCTTC	CASSTDGDYGHTF	TRBV5-5	.	.	TRBJ1-2
TGCAGTGCTTCACTAGCGGGAGGACCCAATGAGCAGTTCTTC	CSASLAGGPNEQFF	TRBV20-1	TRBD2	few	TRBJ2-1
.	CISVPEARTPTYEQYF	TRBV7-5	.	.	TRBJ2-7
TGCAGCGTTGGACAGGGTAATAAGCAGCCCCAGCATTTT	CSVGQGNKQPQHF	TRBV29-1	TRBD1	medium-sized	TRBJ1-5
TGTGCCAGCAGCCCGGCCGGACAGGGAAAACTGTTTTTT	CASSPAGQGKLFF	TRBV5-4	TRBD1	.	TRBJ1-4
TGTGCCAGTAGTATGCAGGAGTGGAGCGGGGATACGCAGTATTTT	CASSMQEWSGDTQYF	TRBV19	.	medium-sized	TRBJ2-3
TGTGCCAGCAGCTTCCGTGGCGGGAGGGCATATTTCGATGAGCAGTTCTTC	CASSFRGGRAYFDEQFF	TRBV11-2	TRBD2	few	TRBJ2-1
TGTGCCAGCAGCTTATACTCCGGGACAGGTGACTCCGAGCAGTACTTC	CASSLYSGTGDSEQYF	TRBV7-6	TRBD1	few	TRBJ2-7
TGTGCCAGCAGCTTAAATCCGGGACTCCGGGAGACCCAGAACTTC	CASSLNPGLRETQNF	TRBV5-6	.	.	TRBJ2-5